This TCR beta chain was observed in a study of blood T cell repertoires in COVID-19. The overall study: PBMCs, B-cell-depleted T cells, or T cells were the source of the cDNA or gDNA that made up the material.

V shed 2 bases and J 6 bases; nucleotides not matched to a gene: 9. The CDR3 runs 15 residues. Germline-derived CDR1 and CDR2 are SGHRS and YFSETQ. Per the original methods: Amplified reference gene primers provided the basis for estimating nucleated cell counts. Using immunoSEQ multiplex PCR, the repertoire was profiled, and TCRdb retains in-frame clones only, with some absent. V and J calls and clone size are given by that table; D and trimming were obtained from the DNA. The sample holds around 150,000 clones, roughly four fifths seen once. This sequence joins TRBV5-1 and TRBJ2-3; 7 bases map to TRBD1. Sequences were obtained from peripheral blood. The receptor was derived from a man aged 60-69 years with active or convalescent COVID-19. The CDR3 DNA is TGCGCCAGCAGCTTCGGGGACAGCTTTTTCGATACGCAGTATTTT. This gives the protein CASSFGDSFFDTQYF.